Listed below are T cell receptor beta chains from one sample, sequenced in a study of cytomegalovirus exposure and HLA in healthy donors. Clones were read by immunoSEQ multiplex PCR, and TCRdb kept only the in-frame ones, dropping some. The table shows tens of thousands of clones, with 85% occurring only once. The sequenced material came from PBMCs. All receptors come from a man aged 18 to 30 in good health and CMV-seropositive. The CDR3 runs from the conserved cysteine through the conserved F or W. Each record gives: V gene, J gene, CDR3 protein.

TRBV30	TRBJ1-2	CAWSHSFGQLNYGYTF
TRBV29-1	TRBJ1-2	CSVEGGGERVYSGYTF
TRBV5-4	TRBJ2-1	CASSPLRDILVDEQFF
TRBV18	TRBJ1-5	CASSPTGGDNQPQHF
TRBV6-6	TRBJ2-3	CASSPSSDTQYF
TRBV28	TRBJ1-5	CASVIGTGYQPQHF
TRBV29-1	TRBJ2-1	CSVHTLFFRREGQNEQFF
TRBV6-1	TRBJ1-2	CASKLDRAGYGYTF
TRBV6-1	TRBJ2-3	CASSRTVKATDTQYF
TRBV5-4	TRBJ1-4	CASSHTGTGGPGTEKLFF
TRBV7-2	TRBJ1-3	CASSLGAGSGNTIYF
TRBV13	TRBJ1-5	CASSLGGQGVNQPQHF
TRBV5-4	TRBJ1-1	CASSLGLLNTEAFF
TRBV7-9	TRBJ1-1	CASSLVGRGMNTEAFF
TRBV9	TRBJ2-5	CASSVEGGKETQYF
TRBV7-2	TRBJ2-5	CASSLGGGTSRTRETQYF
TRBV29-1	TRBJ2-3	CSVAAGGTTDTQYF
TRBV9	TRBJ2-5	CASSSSGMGQETQYF
TRBV29-1	TRBJ2-1	CSVESGLVF
TRBV18	TRBJ1-1	CASSPAQGAETEAFF